These 7 T cell receptor beta chains came from one sample sequenced in a study of T cell changes during pregnancy in multiple sclerosis. TCRdb's copy holds only in-frame clones and misses some; the assay was immunoSEQ multiplex PCR. The profile covers around 35,000 clones, with around nine tenths appearing a single time and approximately 12% taken by the ten largest. The sequenced sample was CD8+ T cells from peripheral blood mononuclear cells, obtained in the first trimester of pregnancy. The origin of the receptors is a female donor with multiple sclerosis, enrolled in a pregnancy study.

The rearrangement joins TRBV7-9 to TRBJ2-1; D is undetermined. Germline CDR1 reads SEHNR; CDR2 reads FQNEAQ (reference sequence). There are 15 residues in the CDR3. Deletions cut 11 bases from V and 1 base from J, with 18 bases between. CDR3 coding DNA: TGTGCCGGCTCTTCGACGGAGCAATCCTACAATGAGCAGTTCTTC. Protein product: CAGSSTEQSYNEQFF.

This chain joins TRBV7-6 and TRBJ2-1; the match to TRBD2 covers 7 bases. Germline CDR1 reads SGHVS; CDR2 reads FNYEAQ. This CDR3 region has 18 residues. With V trimmed by 0 bases and J by 2 bases, 10 bases remained unmatched. CDR3 residues: CASSLAGGGVSAYNEQFF. CDR3 DNA: TGTGCCAGCAGCTTAGCAGGCGGGGGAGTTAGTGCCTACAATGAGCAGTTCTTC.

The chain has TRBV19 and TRBJ2-1; D may be TRBD2 (5 bases). The CDR3 has 15 residues. Looked up from germline, CDR1 is LNHDA and CDR2 is SQIVND (reference sequence). With 3 bases removed from V and 0 bases from J, the gap between germline ends came to 9 bases. As DNA, the CDR3 is TGTGCCAGTAGTATCAGCGGATACTCCTACAATGAGCAGTTCTTC. Protein product: CASSISGYSYNEQFF.

V is TRBV19 and J is TRBJ1-2; possible D gene TRBD1, 5 bases. This CDR3 contains 17 residues. Trimming shortened V by 5 bases and J by 7 bases, and 26 bases separated the two germline ends. Germline values: CDR1 LNHDA, CDR2 SQIVND (reference sequence). CDR3 protein: CASSFRPGRGRSSGYTF. In nucleotides, the CDR3 is TGTGCCAGTAGTTTCCGCCCTGGGCGGGGGAGAAGCTCTGGCTACACCTTC.

This chain links TRBV2 with TRBJ2-1; 8 nucleotides align to TRBD1. CDR1 is SNHLY and CDR2 is FYNNEI in the germline V gene. The CDR3 has 16 amino acids. V was pared by 4 bases and J by 2 bases, with 7 bases of the junction left unmatched. Here the CDR3 reads CASSGPTGDTYNEQFF. In DNA form, the CDR3 reads TGTGCCAGCAGTGGTCCGACAGGGGACACCTACAATGAGCAGTTCTTC. Based on the CDR3 plus reference TRBV2 and TRBJ2-1, the full variable domain is EPEVTQTPSHQVTQMGQEVILRCVPISNHLYFYWYRQILGQKVEFLVSFYNNEISEKSEIFDDQFSVERPDGSNFTLKIRSTKLEDSAMYFCASSGPTGDTYNEQFFGPGTRLTVL.

In its sample, this clone was seen once. The chain recombines TRBV2 with TRBJ2-6, with 14 bases fitting TRBD2. The CDR3 runs to 17 residues. V shed 7 bases, J shed 0 bases, and the junction held 2 bases outside the gene matches. The germline gives CDR1 SNHLY, CDR2 FYNNEI. This CDR3 is CASMGTSGSSGANVLTF. In DNA form, the CDR3 reads TGTGCCAGCATGGGGACTAGCGGGAGCTCTGGGGCCAACGTCCTGACTTTC.

The chain employs TRBV29-1 and TRBJ1-1, with TRBD1 matching 8 bases. V trimming: 6 bases; J trimming: 11 bases; junction bases outside the gene matches: 17. The CDR3 extends over 14 amino acids. CDR1 and CDR2 from the germline V gene are SQVTM and ANQGSEA. DNA for the CDR3: TGCAGCGTCCGTTACCGAGGACAGGGTGATGCGGCTTTCTTT. Amino acid sequence: CSVRYRGQGDAAFF.